Detailed here is one T cell receptor (beta chain). The entry originates in a study of tumor T cells in aggressive B-cell lymphoma. Sequencing was performed with immunoSEQ multiplex PCR; in TCRdb, only in-frame clones are kept and a portion is missing. The sample lists 3,500 to 4,000 clones, about 94% occurring once. The CDR3 extends over 16 amino acids. Looked up from germline, CDR1 is SNHLY and CDR2 is FYNNEI. V lost 1 base, J lost 0 bases, and 13 bases lay in between. The sample comprised tumor tissue. This rearrangement joins TRBV2 to TRBJ2-7, with a weak D call TRBD2 (5 bases). This clonotype was sampled from an adult with diffuse large B cell lymphoma. The CDR3 bases are TGTGCCAGCAGTGAAGTCGGGGATAAAGGCTCCTACGAGCAGTACTTC. As protein: CASSEVGDKGSYEQYF.